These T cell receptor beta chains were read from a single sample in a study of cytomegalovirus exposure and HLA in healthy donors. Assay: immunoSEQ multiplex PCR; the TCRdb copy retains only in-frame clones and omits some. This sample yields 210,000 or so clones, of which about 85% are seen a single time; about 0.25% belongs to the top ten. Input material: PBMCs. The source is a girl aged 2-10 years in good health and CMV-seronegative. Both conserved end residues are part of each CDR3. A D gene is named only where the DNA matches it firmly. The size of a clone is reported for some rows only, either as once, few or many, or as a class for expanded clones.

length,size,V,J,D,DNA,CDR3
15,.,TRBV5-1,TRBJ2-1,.,TGCGCCAGCAGCTTGGAAGCGGTCAGCTACAATGAGCAGTTCTTC,CASSLEAVSYNEQFF
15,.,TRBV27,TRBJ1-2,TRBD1,TGTGCCAGCAGTATGGGACAGGGGGCTACCTGGGGCTACACCTTC,CASSMGQGATWGYTF
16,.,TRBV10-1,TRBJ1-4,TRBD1,TGCGCCAGCACCTTGATCCGGGACAGGGGATTTAAAAAACTGTTTTTT,CASTLIRDRGFKKLFF
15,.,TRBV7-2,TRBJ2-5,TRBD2,TGTGCCAGCAGCCCGGGACTAGCGGAAAAAGAGACCCAGTACTTC,CASSPGLAEKETQYF
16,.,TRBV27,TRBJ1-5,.,TGTGCCAGCAGTGTAGCTTACGGGACACTCAATCAGCCCCAGCATTTT,CASSVAYGTLNQPQHF
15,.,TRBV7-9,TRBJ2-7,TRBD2,TGTGCCAGCAGCGCGCCAGGGACGGGAGGGGGCGAGCAGTACTTC,CASSAPGTGGGEQYF
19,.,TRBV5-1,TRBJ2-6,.,TGCGCCAGCAGCTTGATAGCCGCAGGGTATGTCTCTGGGGCCAACGTCCTGACTTTC,CASSLIAAGYVSGANVLTF
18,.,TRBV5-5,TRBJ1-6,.,TGTGCCAGCAGCGAGGCTTTACTTAGGCGATCCTATAATTCACCCCTCCACTTT,CASSEALLRRSYNSPLHF
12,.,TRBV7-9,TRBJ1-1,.,TGTGCCAGCAGCTTAGGGTTAACCGGAGCTTTCTTT,CASSLGLTGAFF
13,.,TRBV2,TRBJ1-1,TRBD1,TGTGCCACTAAGACAGGGCCGAACACTGAAGCTTTCTTT,CATKTGPNTEAFF
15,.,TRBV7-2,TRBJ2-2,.,TGTGCCAGCAGCTTCTACGGACTTAACACCGGGGAGCTGTTTTTT,CASSFYGLNTGELFF
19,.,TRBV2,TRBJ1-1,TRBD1,TGTGCCAGCAGTGTCCGGACAGGGGGGTTTCTTCCCATGAACACTGAAGCTTTCTTT,CASSVRTGGFLPMNTEAFF
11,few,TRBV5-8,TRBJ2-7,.,TGTGCCAGCAGGAGGGACTACGAGCAGTACTTC,CASRRDYEQYF
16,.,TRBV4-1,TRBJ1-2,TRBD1,TGCGCCAGCAGCCGAGATCCGGGACAGGGACCTAATGGCTACACCTTC,CASSRDPGQGPNGYTF
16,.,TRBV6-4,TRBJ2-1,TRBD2,TGTGCCAGCAGTGACTCGACTAGCGGGAGAAGGCATGAGCAGTTCTTC,CASSDSTSGRRHEQFF
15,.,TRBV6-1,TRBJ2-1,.,TGTGCCAGCACCGACCGGGAACTGGCGCACAATGAGCAGTTCTTC,CASTDRELAHNEQFF
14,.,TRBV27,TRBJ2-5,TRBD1,TGTGCCAGCAGTTCGACAGGGCTTTGGGAGACCCAGTACTTC,CASSSTGLWETQYF
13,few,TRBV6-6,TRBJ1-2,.,TGTGCCAGCGATGCGCGGGGCGGGATGGGCTACACCTTC,CASDARGGMGYTF
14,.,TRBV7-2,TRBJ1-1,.,TGTGCCAGCAGCTTGGAGGGGCTGAACACTGAAGCTTTCTTT,CASSLEGLNTEAFF
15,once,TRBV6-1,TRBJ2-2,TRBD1,TGTGCCAGCAGTGCCCGGGACAGGATGACCGGGGAGCTGTTTTTT,CASSARDRMTGELFF
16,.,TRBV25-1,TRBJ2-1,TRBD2,TGTGCCAGCAGTGAAGGTAGCGGGCCTTCCTACAATGAGCAGTTCTTC,CASSEGSGPSYNEQFF
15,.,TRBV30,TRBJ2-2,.,TGTGCCTGGAGTGCTGGGACTCTTTACACCGGGGAGCTGTTTTTT,CAWSAGTLYTGELFF
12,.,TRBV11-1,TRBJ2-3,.,TGTGCCAGCAGCGGCAGGGTCCATACGCAGTATTTT,CASSGRVHTQYF
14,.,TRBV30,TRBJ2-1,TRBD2,TGTGCCTGGGACCTTGGGACTAGCGGCAATGAGCAGTTCTTC,CAWDLGTSGNEQFF
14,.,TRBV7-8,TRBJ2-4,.,TGTGCCAGCAGCTTAGGACTAGCCAAAAACATTCAGTACTTC,CASSLGLAKNIQYF
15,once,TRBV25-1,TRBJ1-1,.,TGTGCCAGCAGTGACTGGACAGATCTGAACACTGAAGCTTTCTTT,CASSDWTDLNTEAFF
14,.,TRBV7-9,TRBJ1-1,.,TGTTCCAGCAGCCAAGGACAGCTGAACACTGAAGCTTTCTTT,CSSSQGQLNTEAFF
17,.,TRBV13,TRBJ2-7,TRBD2,TGTGCCAGCAGCCGTACGCAGGGACTAGCGGGAGTTGACGAGCAGTACTTC,CASSRTQGLAGVDEQYF
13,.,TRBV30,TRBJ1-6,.,TGTGCCTGGACGGCAGGTCCCCGATCACCCCTCCACTTT,CAWTAGPRSPLHF
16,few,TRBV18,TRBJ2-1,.,TGTGCCAGCTCACCCTATCCGGGAGAGCTTGTCAATGAGCAGTTCTTC,CASSPYPGELVNEQFF
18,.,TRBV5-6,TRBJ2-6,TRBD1,TGTGCCAGCAGCTTGGTACAGGGGGGCATCAGTGGGGCCAACGTCCTGACTTTC,CASSLVQGGISGANVLTF
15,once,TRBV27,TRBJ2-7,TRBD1,TGTGCCAGCAGTTACGGGACAGGGGGCCCCTACGAGCAGTACTTC,CASSYGTGGPYEQYF
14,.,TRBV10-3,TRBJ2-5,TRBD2,TGTGCCATCTCTGTCGGACTAGCTGGCGAGACCCAGTACTTC,CAISVGLAGETQYF
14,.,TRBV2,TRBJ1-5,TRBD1,TGTGCCAGCAGTTGGACAGGGATTAATCAGCCCCAGCATTTT,CASSWTGINQPQHF
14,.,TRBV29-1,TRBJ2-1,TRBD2,TGCAGCGTTGAACGGGGGGGCTCCTACAATGAGCAGTTCTTC,CSVERGGSYNEQFF
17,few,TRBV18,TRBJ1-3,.,TGTGCCAGCTCACCACGGCAGGGGCAAATGTCTGGAAACACCATATATTTT,CASSPRQGQMSGNTIYF
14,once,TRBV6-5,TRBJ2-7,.,TGTGCCAGCAGTCTCCGACAGGTATCCTACGAGCAGTACTTC,CASSLRQVSYEQYF
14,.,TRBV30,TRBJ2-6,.,TGTGCCTGGGGACAGTTCTCTGGGGCCAACGTCCTGACTTTC,CAWGQFSGANVLTF
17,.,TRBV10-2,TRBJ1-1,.,TGCGCCACCTCAAACTCGGCTGCGGGGGCTTGGAACACTGAAGCTTTCTTT,CATSNSAAGAWNTEAFF
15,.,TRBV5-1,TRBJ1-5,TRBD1,TGCGCCAGCAGCGCCCGGGACAGGGGAAATCAGCCCCAGCATTTT,CASSARDRGNQPQHF
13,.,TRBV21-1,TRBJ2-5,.,TGTGCCAGCAGCAAAGCGCGTCGGGAGACCCAGTACTTC,CASSKARRETQYF
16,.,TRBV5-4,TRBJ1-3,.,TGTGCCAGCAGCTTCCCGGACAGTTCCTCAGGAAACACCATATATTTT,CASSFPDSSSGNTIYF
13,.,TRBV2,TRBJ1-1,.,TGTGCCAGCAGTGGTTCCCGTAACACTGAAGCTTTCTTT,CASSGSRNTEAFF
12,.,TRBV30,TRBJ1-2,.,TGTGCCTGGAGTTTCTGGGCCGGCGGCTACACCTTC,CAWSFWAGGYTF
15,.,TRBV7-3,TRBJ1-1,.,TGTGCCAGCAGCCCCCAACAGGGACCGGCCACTGAAGCTTTCTTT,CASSPQQGPATEAFF
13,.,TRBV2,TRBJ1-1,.,TGTGCCAGCAGTGCCTCGGGGAACACTGAAGCTTTCTTT,CASSASGNTEAFF
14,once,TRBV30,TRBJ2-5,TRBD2,TGTGCCGGAAGTGCCGGACTAGCGGGGGAGACCCAGTACTTC,CAGSAGLAGETQYF
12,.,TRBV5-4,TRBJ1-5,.,TGTGCCAGCAATCGACAGGCTAGAGCCCAGCATTTT,CASNRQARAQHF
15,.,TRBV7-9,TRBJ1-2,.,TGTGCCAGCAGCTTAGAAGGATCCCAGGGCTATGGCTACACCTTC,CASSLEGSQGYGYTF
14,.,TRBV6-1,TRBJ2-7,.,TGTGCCAGCATAAGGCAGGAGGGTATCTACGAGCAGTACTTC,CASIRQEGIYEQYF
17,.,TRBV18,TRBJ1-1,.,TGTGCCAGCTCACCAAGACCTTTTACAGGACAAAACACTGAAGCTTTCTTT,CASSPRPFTGQNTEAFF
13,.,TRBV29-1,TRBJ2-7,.,TGCAGCGTTGTTGAGCGGTCTTCCTACGAGCAGTACTTC,CSVVERSSYEQYF
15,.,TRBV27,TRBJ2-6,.,TGTGCCAGCAGGCGGCGGCCTTCTGGGGCCAACGTCCTGACTTTC,CASRRRPSGANVLTF